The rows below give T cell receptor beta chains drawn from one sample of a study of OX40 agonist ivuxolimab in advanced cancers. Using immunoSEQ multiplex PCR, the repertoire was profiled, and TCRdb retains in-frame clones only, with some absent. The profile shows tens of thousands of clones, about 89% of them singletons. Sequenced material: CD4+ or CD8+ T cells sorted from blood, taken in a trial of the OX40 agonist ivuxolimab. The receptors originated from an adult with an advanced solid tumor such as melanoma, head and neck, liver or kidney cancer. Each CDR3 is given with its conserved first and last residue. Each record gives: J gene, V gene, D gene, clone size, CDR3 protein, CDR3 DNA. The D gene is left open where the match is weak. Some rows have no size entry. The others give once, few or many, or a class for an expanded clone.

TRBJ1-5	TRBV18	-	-	CASSTTANQPQHF	TGTGCCAGCTCAACGACAGCAAATCAGCCCCAGCATTTT
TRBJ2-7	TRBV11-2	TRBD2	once	CASSLDFGGTYEQYF	TGTGCCAGCAGCTTAGATTTCGGGGGGACCTACGAGCAGTACTTC
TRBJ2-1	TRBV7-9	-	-	CASSSDFYNEQFF	TGTGCCAGCAGCTCAGACTTCTACAATGAGCAGTTCTTC
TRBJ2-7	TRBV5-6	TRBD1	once	CASSLGRDRGLEQYF	TGTGCCAGCAGCTTGGGCCGGGACAGGGGGCTCGAGCAGTACTTC
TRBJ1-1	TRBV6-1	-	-	CASGAWNTEAFF	TGTGCCAGCGGCGCCTGGAACACTGAAGCTTTCTTT
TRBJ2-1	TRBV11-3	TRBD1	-	CASSRRQGGYNEQFF	TGTGCCAGCAGCCGCCGACAGGGGGGTTACAATGAGCAGTTCTTC
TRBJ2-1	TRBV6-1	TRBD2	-	CASSLAGHEQFF	TGTGCCAGCAGTTTAGCGGGACATGAGCAGTTCTTC
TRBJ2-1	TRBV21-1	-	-	CASSKGTSGTIKYNEQFF	TGTGCCAGCAGCAAAGGGACTAGCGGGACGATTAAATACAATGAGCAGTTCTTC
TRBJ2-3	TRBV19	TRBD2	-	CASNSGGDTQYF	TGTGCCAGTAACAGCGGGGGAGATACGCAGTATTTT
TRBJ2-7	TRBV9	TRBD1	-	CASSVLPGQDPYEQYF	TGTGCCAGCAGCGTACTCCCGGGACAGGACCCCTACGAGCAGTACTTC
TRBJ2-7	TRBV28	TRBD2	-	CASSSGRGGEQYF	TGTGCCAGCAGTTCGGGCCGGGGGGGCGAGCAGTACTTC
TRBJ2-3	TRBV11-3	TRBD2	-	CASSLVASGDTQYF	TGTGCCAGCAGCTTAGTAGCTAGCGGAGATACGCAGTATTTT
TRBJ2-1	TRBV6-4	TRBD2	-	CASMTQTSGATSSYNEQFF	TGTGCCAGCATGACCCAGACTAGCGGGGCTACGAGCTCCTACAATGAGCAGTTCTTC
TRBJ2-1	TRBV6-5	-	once	CASSYSADSYNEQFF	TGTGCCAGCAGTTACTCGGCAGATTCCTACAATGAGCAGTTCTTC
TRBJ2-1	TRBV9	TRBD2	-	CASSETGTSIHEQFF	TGTGCCAGCAGCGAGACCGGGACTAGCATACATGAGCAGTTCTTC
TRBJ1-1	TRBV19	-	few	CASSIVGAEAFF	TGTGCCAGTAGTATAGTAGGGGCTGAAGCTTTCTTT
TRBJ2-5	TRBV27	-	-	CASRGRGRGETQYF	TGTGCCAGCCGTGGGCGGGGGAGGGGGGAGACCCAGTACTTC
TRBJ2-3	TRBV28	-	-	CASSLMGPGTDTQYF	TGTGCCAGCAGTTTAATGGGTCCGGGGACAGATACGCAGTATTTT
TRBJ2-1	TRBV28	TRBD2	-	CASSLLGGEIHEQFF	TGTGCCAGCAGCCTATTGGGGGGGGAGATCCATGAGCAGTTCTTC
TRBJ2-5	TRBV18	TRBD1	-	CASSPGTGGETQYF	TGTGCCAGCTCACCCGGGACAGGGGGAGAGACCCAGTACTTC
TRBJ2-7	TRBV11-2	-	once	CASSLDRQRASYEQYF	TGTGCCAGCAGCTTAGATCGACAGCGGGCCTCCTACGAGCAGTACTTC
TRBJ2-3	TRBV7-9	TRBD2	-	CASSLVSGGGTDTQYF	TGTGCCAGCAGCTTAGTTAGCGGGGGGGGCACAGATACGCAGTATTTT
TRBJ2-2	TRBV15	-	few	CATSRDFEGQDTGELFF	TGTGCCACCAGCAGAGATTTCGAGGGGCAGGACACCGGGGAGCTGTTTTTT
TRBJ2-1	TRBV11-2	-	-	CASSLLSSPPFF	TGTGCCAGCAGCCTCCTGTCTAGCCCGCCGTTCTTC
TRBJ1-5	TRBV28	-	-	CASSSIQGRHQPRHF	TGTGCCAGCAGTTCCATACAGGGCCGGCATCAGCCCCGGCATTTT
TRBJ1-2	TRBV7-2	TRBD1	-	CASSPGTGAAYGYTF	TGTGCCAGCAGCCCCGGGACAGGGGCTGCCTATGGCTACACCTTC
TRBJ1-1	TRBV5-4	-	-	CASSFWSGGEAFF	TGTGCCAGCAGCTTTTGGTCTGGGGGTGAAGCTTTCTTT
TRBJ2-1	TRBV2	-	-	CASSVGYGEQFF	TGTGCCAGCAGTGTAGGGTACGGTGAGCAGTTCTTC
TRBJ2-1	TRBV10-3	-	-	CAIRRRGAGNEQFF	TGTGCCATCAGGAGACGGGGAGCTGGTAATGAGCAGTTCTTC
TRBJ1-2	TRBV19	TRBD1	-	CASRKPGQGLGYTF	TGTGCCAGTAGGAAACCGGGACAGGGTCTTGGCTACACCTTC
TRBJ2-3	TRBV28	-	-	CASSLAGARAQYF	TGTGCCAGCAGTTTAGCAGGGGCGAGAGCGCAGTATTTT
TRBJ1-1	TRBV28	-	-	CASRATSGTEAFF	TGTGCCAGCCGAGCCACGTCGGGGACTGAAGCTTTCTTT
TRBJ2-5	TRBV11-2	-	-	CASSLGSVRTETQYF	TGTGCCAGCAGCTTAGGGTCAGTAAGGACGGAGACCCAGTACTTC
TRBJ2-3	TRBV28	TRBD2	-	CASSGAGVIGHTDTQYF	TGTGCCAGCAGTGGAGCGGGGGTAATAGGACACACAGATACGCAGTATTTT
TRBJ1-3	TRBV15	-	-	CATSRDRHLANTIYF	TGTGCCACCAGCAGAGATAGGCACCTGGCAAACACCATATATTTT
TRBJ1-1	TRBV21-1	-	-	CASTRTGPYTEAFF	TGTGCCAGCACGCGGACAGGACCCTACACTGAAGCTTTCTTT
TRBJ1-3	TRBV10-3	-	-	CAIKARTRSSGNTIYF	TGTGCCATCAAGGCGCGGACCCGTAGCTCTGGAAACACCATATATTTT
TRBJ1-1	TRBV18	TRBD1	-	CASSQTGEETEAFF	TGTGCCAGCTCTCAGACAGGGGAGGAGACTGAAGCTTTCTTT
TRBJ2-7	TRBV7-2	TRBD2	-	CASKGRESYEQYF	TGTGCCAGCAAGGGGCGGGAGTCCTACGAGCAGTACTTC
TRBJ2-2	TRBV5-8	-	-	CASSISRRDGGAGELFF	TGTGCCAGCAGCATAAGCCGGCGGGACGGCGGGGCCGGGGAGCTGTTTTTT
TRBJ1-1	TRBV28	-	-	CASSPRGPDTEAFF	TGTGCCAGCAGCCCCCGGGGGCCGGACACTGAAGCTTTCTTT
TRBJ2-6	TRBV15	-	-	CATSRDMTGANVLTF	TGTGCCACCAGCAGAGATATGACTGGGGCCAACGTCCTGACTTTC
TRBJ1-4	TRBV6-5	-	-	CASTQQHSNEKLFF	TGTGCCTCAACCCAACAGCACTCTAATGAAAAACTGTTTTTT
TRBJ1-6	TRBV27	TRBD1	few	CASSLEGTGPSPLHF	TGTGCCAGCAGTTTGGAAGGGACAGGTCCTTCACCCCTCCACTTT
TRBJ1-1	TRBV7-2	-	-	CASSLLLYTEAFF	TGTGCCAGCAGCTTACTCCTGTACACTGAAGCTTTCTTT
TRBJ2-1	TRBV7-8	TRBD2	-	CASSSYLLAGETNEQFF	TGTGCCAGCAGCTCGTACCTACTAGCGGGAGAGACTAATGAGCAGTTCTTC
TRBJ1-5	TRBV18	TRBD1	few	CASSPDRGSNQPQHF	TGTGCCAGCTCACCGGACAGGGGAAGCAATCAGCCCCAGCATTTT
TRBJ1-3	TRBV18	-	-	CASSQTMAKSGNTIYF	TGTGCCAGCTCACAAACCATGGCCAAATCTGGAAACACCATATATTTT
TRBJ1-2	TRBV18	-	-	CASSPGSVSTYGYTF	TGTGCCAGCTCACCCGGTTCAGTGTCAACCTATGGCTACACCTTC
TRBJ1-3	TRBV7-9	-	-	CASSLEGAVSGNTIYF	TGTGCCAGCAGCTTAGAAGGGGCGGTCTCTGGAAACACCATATATTTT
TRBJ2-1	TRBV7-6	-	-	CASSFRDSYNEQFF	TGTGCCAGCAGCTTTCGAGACTCCTACAATGAGCAGTTCTTC
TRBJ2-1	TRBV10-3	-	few	CAISTLQDTEQFF	TGTGCCATCAGTACACTACAGGATACTGAGCAGTTCTTC